The 25 T cell receptor beta chains given below trace back to one sample, sequenced in a study of control samples from healthy donors and cancer patients (dated by TCRdb to between 2020 and 2021). Library method: the immunoSEQ multiplex PCR assay. The clones in this table, taken by TCRdb from immuneACCESS, are in-frame only. Not every clone is retained; where verified, under half of the shortfall comes from an unresolved V gene, and the cause of the rest is unknown. The sample contains around 100,000 clones, 75% to 90% of them found a single time. The ten largest account for 19% of the sample. Source material: PBMCs. The receptors shown here come from a man aged 55 to 70 with lung cancer.

The chain has TRBV6-4 and TRBJ1-4; 9 nucleotides align to TRBD1. Trimming at V came to 6 bases and at J to 8 bases, leaving 7 bases not matched to a gene. Germline V CDR1 and CDR2: MRHNA, SNTAGT. The CDR3 sequence is 14 residues long. In DNA form, the CDR3 reads TGTGCCAGCAGCCCGGGACAGGGAGGCGAAAAACTGTTTTTT. The encoded protein is CASSPGQGGEKLFF.

The chain is built from TRBV5-6 and TRBJ1-2; no clear D. Germline values: CDR1 SGHDT, CDR2 YYEEEE. V was shortened by 4 bases and J by 5 bases, with 12 bases between the two germline ends. This CDR3 has 13 amino acids. CDR3 amino acids: CASSPGPQYGYTF. DNA for the CDR3: TGTGCCAGCAGCCCCGGGCCCCAATATGGCTACACCTTC. Combining the CDR3 with reference TRBV5-6 and TRBJ1-2 gives the whole variable domain DAGVTQSPTHLIKTRGQQVTLRCSPKSGHDTVSWYQQALGQGPQFIFQYYEEEERQRGNFPDRFSGHQFPNYSSELNVNALLLGDSALYLCASSPGPQYGYTFGSGTRLTVV.

J is TRBJ2-7 and V is TRBV11-3; 13 bases align to TRBD2. In germline, CDR1 is SGHNT, CDR2 YENEEA. V dropped 5 bases and J dropped 6; count of bases not matched to a gene: 7. CDR3 length equals 15 residues. The CDR3 protein is CASSHGLAGAGEQYV. Written as DNA, the CDR3 is TGTGCCAGCAGCCATGGACTAGCGGGGGCGGGCGAGCAGTACGTC.

The chain joins TRBV6-5 to TRBJ1-6; D remains ambiguous. CDR1 MNHEY and CDR2 SVGAGI come from the germline V gene. The CDR3 has 13 residues. Trimming cost V 0 bases and J 8 bases, with 5 bases left between them. CDR3 amino acids: CASSYSMDSPLHF. The CDR3 DNA sequence: TGTGCCAGCAGTTACTCGATGGATTCACCCCTCCACTTT.

The rearrangement links TRBV12-5 to TRBJ2-7; 8 bases align to TRBD1. The V and J ends lost 5 bases and 1 base, in that order; junction bases with no gene match: 7. Germline CDR1 and CDR2: LGHNT and FRNRAP. This CDR3 has 15 residues. The CDR3, as DNA: TGTGCTAGTGGTACAGGACAGGGTGATTCCTACGAGCAGTACTTC. This codes for CASGTGQGDSYEQYF.

This chain links TRBV18 with TRBJ2-3; D is uncertain. Germline V gene lookup returns CDR1 KGHSH and CDR2 LQKENI. The CDR3 has 14 residues. Trimming took off 2 bases at V and 5 bases at J, with 11 bases between the two ends. This CDR3 reads CASSPSSAVDTQYF. The CDR3, as DNA: TGTGCCAGCTCACCAAGCTCCGCAGTAGATACGCAGTATTTT.

This clone appeared a single time. The chain uses TRBV20-1 and TRBJ1-1; D is perhaps TRBD1 (6 bases). Germline V gene data show CDR1 as DFQATT and CDR2 as SNEGSKA (reference sequence). Deletions cut 6 bases from V and 11 bases from J, with 16 bases between. The CDR3 totals 11 residues. CDR3 sequence reads: CSAEPTGPAFF. In DNA, the CDR3 is TGCAGTGCAGAGCCGACAGGCCCTGCTTTCTTT.

The V call is TRBV12-3 or TRBV12-4, the J call TRBJ2-7; possibly TRBD1 for D (6 bases). CDR3 length equals 12 residues. Trimming cost V 3 bases and J 5 bases, with 8 bases left between them. CDR3 DNA sequence: TGTGCCAGCAGTTTGTGGGGGCACGAGCAGTACTTC. This gives the protein CASSLWGHEQYF.

The genes are TRBV6-5 and TRBJ2-3; 7 bases are a match to TRBD1. Germline values: CDR1 MNHEY, CDR2 SVGAGI. This CDR3 is built from 15 residues. With 4 bases clipped from V and 1 base from J, the junction kept 5 bases outside the gene matches. For the CDR3, the DNA is TGTGCCAGCAGTTCAGGGGGATTTGGCACAGATACGCAGTATTTT. As protein: CASSSGGFGTDTQYF.

The CDR3: CSAGTGGREAFF. CDR3 DNA sequence: TGCAGCGCCGGGACAGGGGGGCGAGAAGCTTTCTTT. The J gene is TRBJ1-1, the V gene TRBV29-1; 11 nucleotides match TRBD1. Germline loops: CDR1 SQVTM, CDR2 ANQGSEA. J was trimmed by 8 bases and V by 7 bases; bases with no gene match: 6. The CDR3 extends over 12 amino acids.

The V gene is TRBV6-5, the J gene TRBJ1-5; D is unclear. CDR1 is MNHEY, CDR2 SVGAGI, per germline. CDR3 size: 14 residues. V gave up 2 bases and J gave up 4 bases, with 9 bases separating them. The CDR3 is CASSYRAGNQPQHF. The DNA of the CDR3 is TGTGCCAGCAGTTACAGGGCAGGTAATCAGCCCCAGCATTTT.

The rearrangement joins TRBV10-3 to TRBJ1-6; D not resolved. Trimming cost V 10 bases and J 0 bases, with 16 bases left between them. The germline CDR1 and CDR2 sequences are ENHRY and SYGVKD. This CDR3 is built from 16 residues. CDR3 in amino acids: CATHGVKGSYNSPLHF. In DNA, the CDR3 is TGTGCCACGCACGGGGTTAAGGGCTCCTATAATTCACCCCTCCACTTT.

This clone was detected only a few times. This chain uses TRBV4-1 with TRBJ2-7, with D perhaps TRBD1 or TRBD2 (6 bases each). CDR3 length: 14 amino acids. Germline V CDR1 and CDR2: MGHRA, YSYEKL. V lost 4 bases to trimming and J lost 5 bases, with 15 bases between them. CDR3 coding DNA: TGCGCCAGCAGCCCGTTCGGGGGCTTGGACGAGCAGTACTTC. Translation gives CASSPFGGLDEQYF.

In nucleotides, the CDR3 is TGTGCCAGCAGTTACAGGGTCTCAAGCACAGATACGCAGTATTTT. This codes for CASSYRVSSTDTQYF. The chain uses TRBV6-6 and TRBJ2-3; D ambiguous. The CDR3 totals 15 residues. Germline-derived CDR1 and CDR2 are MNHNY and SVGAGI (reference sequence). The germline V and J ends were trimmed by 2 bases and 0 bases, with 9 bases remaining between them.

The chain recombines TRBV7-2 with TRBJ2-3; TRBD2 might be the D (5 bases). V lost 3 bases, J lost 6 bases, and 16 bases lay in between. The germline V gene has CDR1 SGHTA and CDR2 FQGNSA. The CDR3 length is 15 residues. CDR3 sequence reads: CASSFRGIVGDTQYF. In DNA, the CDR3 is TGTGCCAGCAGCTTCAGAGGGATAGTGGGCGATACGCAGTATTTT. Using reference TRBV7-2 and TRBJ2-3 for the parts outside the CDR3, the full variable domain is GAGVSQSPSNKVTEKGKDVELRCDPISGHTALYWYRQSLGQGLEFLIYFQGNSAPDKSGLPSDRFSAERTGGSVSTLTIQRTQQEDSAVYLCASSFRGIVGDTQYFGPGTRLTVL.

This chain joins TRBV11-3 and TRBJ1-1; unclear D gene. Trimming cost V 1 base and J 4 bases, with 7 bases left between them. Germline CDR1 is SGHNT and CDR2 is YENEEA. The CDR3 is 13 residues long. CDR3 in DNA: TGTGCCAGCAGCTTAGGGCGTCTCACTGAAGCTTTCTTT. As protein: CASSLGRLTEAFF. The full variable domain, rest sourced from reference TRBV11-3 and TRBJ1-1, is EAGVVQSPRYKIIEKKQPVAFWCNPISGHNTLYWYLQNLGQGPELLIRYENEEAVDDSQLPKDRFSAERLKGVDSTLKIQPAELGDSAVYLCASSLGRLTEAFFGQGTRLTVV.

The chain carries TRBV10-3 and TRBJ2-3, with 11 bases lining up with TRBD2. In germline, CDR1 is ENHRY, CDR2 SYGVKD. The CDR3 runs 15 residues. With V trimmed by 7 bases and J by 3 bases, 6 bases remained unmatched. CDR3 in amino acids: CAINLAGGPTDTQYF. The CDR3 DNA is TGTGCCATCAACTTAGCGGGGGGGCCGACAGATACGCAGTATTTT.

The chain joins TRBV6-4 to TRBJ2-1, with D perhaps matching TRBD2 (6 bases). The CDR3 has 17 residues. From germline, CDR1 is MRHNA and CDR2 SNTAGT. Trimming took off 0 bases at V and 2 bases at J, with 14 bases between the two ends. CDR3: CASSDSNLASAYNEQFF. CDR3 nucleotide sequence: TGTGCCAGCAGTGACTCGAATCTAGCGTCTGCCTACAATGAGCAGTTCTTC.

The rearrangement uses TRBV9 and TRBJ2-7; 7 bases line up with TRBD2. V dropped 0 bases and J dropped 7; count of bases not matched to a gene: 4. The germline V gene has CDR1 SGDLS and CDR2 YYNGEE. CDR3 size: 13 residues. The CDR3 coding sequence is TGTGCCAGCAGCGTAGTGAGTAGCGGGGAGCAGTACTTC. Its protein product is CASSVVSSGEQYF.

This clone was recorded only once. The rearrangement uses TRBV18 and TRBJ1-6; D is ambiguous. Germline loops: CDR1 KGHSH, CDR2 LQKENI. Trimming stripped 5 bases from V and 8 bases from J, with 13 bases between. The CDR3 sequence is 14 residues long. CDR3 region: CASSTTIEYSPLHF. The CDR3 region has the DNA TGTGCCAGCTCAACCACCATCGAGTATTCACCCCTCCACTTT.

The genes are TRBV7-9 and TRBJ2-5; 7 nucleotides agree with TRBD1. The ends lost 1 base at V and 5 bases at J; junction bases unmatched: 10. This CDR3 region has 16 residues. Germline lookup yields CDR1 SEHNR and CDR2 FQNEAQ (reference sequence). CDR3 bases: TGTGCCAGCAGCTTAGGGACAGGCTCAATGGGGGAGACCCAGTACTTC. Its protein product is CASSLGTGSMGETQYF.

This rearrangement joins TRBV13 to TRBJ1-1; D gene ambiguous. The V gene's germline CDR1 is PRHDT and CDR2 FYEKMQ (reference sequence). The CDR3 is 14 amino acids. V shed 3 bases and J shed 0 bases, with 8 bases lying between them. The CDR3 DNA reads TGTGCCAGCAGCTTCGGGCAGTTGAACACTGAAGCTTTCTTT. It specifies CASSFGQLNTEAFF.

V usage is TRBV6-1 and J usage is TRBJ1-2; 9 bases line up with TRBD1. Trimming cost V 1 base and J 4 bases; bases outside gene matches: 10. Germline CDR1 reads MNHNS; CDR2 reads SASEGT. This CDR3 spans 17 amino acids. The CDR3 reads CASSEGPDRGSLYGYTF. CDR3 sequence (DNA): TGTGCCAGCAGTGAAGGTCCGGACAGGGGTTCCCTCTATGGCTACACCTTC.

The rearrangement links TRBV13 to TRBJ1-2; the D is unclear. The V end was cut by 2 bases, the J end by 6 bases, with 7 bases between. Germline values: CDR1 PRHDT, CDR2 FYEKMQ (reference sequence). The CDR3 sequence is 12 residues long. The DNA of the CDR3 is TGTGCCAGCAGCTTACGGCACGATGGCTACACCTTC. The encoded protein is CASSLRHDGYTF. The variable domain in full, with the rest retrieved from reference TRBV13 and TRBJ1-2, is AAGVIQSPRHLIKEKRETATLKCYPIPRHDTVYWYQQGPGQDPQFLISFYEKMQSDKGSIPDRFSAQQFSDYHSELNMSSLELGDSALYFCASSLRHDGYTFGSGTRLTVV.

The chain links TRBV30 to TRBJ1-4; D might be TRBD1 (6 bases). V gave up 1 base and J gave up 8 bases, with 11 bases separating them. The CDR3 spans 13 residues. Germline-derived CDR1 and CDR2 are GTSNPN and SVGIG (reference sequence). In nucleotides, the CDR3 is TGTGCCTGGAGTGAGGGGGTTGACGAAAAACTGTTTTTT. Amino acid sequence: CAWSEGVDEKLFF.